Presented here are 5 T cell receptor beta chains from one specimen sequenced in a study of blood T cell repertoires in COVID-19. Some clones are missing from TCRdb's copy, which holds only in-frame ones; the method was immunoSEQ multiplex PCR. The sample shows tens of thousands of clones, approximately 79% of them seen only once. The sequencing sample was made of peripheral blood. These TCRs come from a human donor in a cohort sampled during active COVID-19.

The J gene is TRBJ2-4, the V gene TRBV7-2; a weak D match, TRBD1 (5 bases). V lost 0 bases and J lost 0, with 9 bases in between. The germline gives CDR1 SGHTA, CDR2 FQGNSA. CDR3 length: 16 residues. CDR3: CASSLASQGAKNIQYF. The DNA for the CDR3 is TGTGCCAGCAGCTTAGCGTCCCAGGGAGCCAAAAACATTCAGTACTTC.

The rearrangement uses TRBV9 and TRBJ2-5, with 12 nucleotides matching TRBD1. The CDR3 loop spans 15 amino acids. J lost 5 bases, V lost 4 bases, and 6 bases had no gene match. From germline, CDR1 is SGDLS and CDR2 YYNGEE. The CDR3 sequence: CASSLGQGARETQYF. The CDR3 DNA is TGTGCCAGCAGCCTGGGACAGGGGGCCCGGGAGACCCAGTACTTC.

This chain connects TRBV11-3 to TRBJ2-7; the D is unclear. The germline V and J ends were trimmed by 5 bases and 1 base, with 12 bases remaining between them. This CDR3 contains 14 residues. The germline V gene encodes CDR1 SGHNT and CDR2 YENEEA. The CDR3 is CASSLSPVSYEQYF. Written as DNA, the CDR3 is TGTGCCAGCAGCCTTAGCCCAGTTTCCTACGAGCAGTACTTC.

This clone was counted a single time. The chain uses TRBV7-9 and TRBJ1-2, with a weak D call TRBD1 (6 bases). This CDR3 has 12 residues. The germline V gene encodes CDR1 SEHNR and CDR2 FQNEAQ (reference sequence). V was clipped by 8 bases and J by 7 bases, with 14 bases between them. The CDR3 nucleotides are TGTGCCAGCGGAAGGGGGGGAATTGGCTACACCTTC. Protein sequence: CASGRGGIGYTF.

The chain recombines TRBV19 with TRBJ2-2; possibly TRBD2 for D (6 bases). Germline CDR1 reads LNHDA; CDR2 reads SQIVND (reference sequence). The CDR3 runs to 15 residues. V dropped 4 bases and J dropped 2 bases, with 11 bases sitting between them. CDR3 in amino acids: CASSTGLTNTGELFF. The CDR3 DNA reads as TGTGCCAGTAGTACTGGACTAACCAACACCGGGGAGCTGTTTTTT. Full variable domain (rest looked up from reference TRBV19 and TRBJ2-2): DGGITQSPKYLFRKEGQNVTLSCEQNLNHDAMYWYRQDPGQGLRLIYYSQIVNDFQKGDIAEGYSVSREKKESFPLTVTSAQKNPTAFYLCASSTGLTNTGELFFGEGSRLTVL.